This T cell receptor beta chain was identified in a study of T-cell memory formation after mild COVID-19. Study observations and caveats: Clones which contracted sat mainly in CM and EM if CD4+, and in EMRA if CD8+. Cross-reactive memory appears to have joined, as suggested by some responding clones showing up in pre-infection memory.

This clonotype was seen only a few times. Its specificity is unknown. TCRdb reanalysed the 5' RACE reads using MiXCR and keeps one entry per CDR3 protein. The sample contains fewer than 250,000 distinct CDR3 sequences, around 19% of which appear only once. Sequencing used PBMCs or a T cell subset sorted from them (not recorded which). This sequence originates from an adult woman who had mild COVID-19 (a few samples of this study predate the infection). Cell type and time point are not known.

The CDR3 loop reads CASSLGNLNYGYTF. The CDR3 DNA reads as TGCGCCAGCAGCCTCGGCAACCTCAACTATGGCTACACCTTC. The chain joins TRBV4-3 to TRBJ1-2; D is undetermined. The CDR3 is made up of 14 amino acids. The V and J ends lost 4 bases and 2 bases respectively, with 11 bases between them. Germline assignment: CDR1 LGHNA and CDR2 YSLEER.